This passage covers 10 T cell receptor beta chains from one sample sequenced in a study of tumor and adjacent non-tumor tissue in lung cancer. The library came from three nested PCR rounds adapted from ARM-PCR protocols. TCRdb re-called the multiplex PCR reads with MiXCR, one entry per CDR3 protein. In the table there are 70,000 to 90,000 distinct CDR3 sequences, roughly 80% of which are singletons. RNA was extracted from bulk tissue without any cell sorting. More than 3 cm separated this lung sample from the edge of the tumor. Source material: distant non-tumor lung tissue. These receptors came from a man in his 60s with non-small cell lung cancer.

For this clonotype: This may stem from a read error, because a much larger clone lies one nucleotide away. The chain carries TRBV4-2 and TRBJ2-5, with D hard to call. The CDR3 runs to 15 residues. Germline assignment: CDR1 LGHNA and CDR2 YNFKEQ. Trimming cost V 0 bases and J 4 bases, with 12 bases left between them. DNA for the CDR3: TGTGCCAGCAGCCAAGATAGAGGTAGACGAGAGACCCAGTACTTC. Residues: CASSQDRGRRETQYF.

To note about this clonotype: This clone may be a read error of a much larger clone one base away. This sequence joins TRBV12-3 or TRBV12-4 and TRBJ1-1, with D unresolved. The CDR3 loop spans 12 amino acids. The CDR3 bases are TGTACCAGCAGTTTGGTAGGGACTGAAGCTTTCTTT. Protein: CTSSLVGTEAFF.

This chain connects TRBV6-5 to TRBJ1-2; D is perhaps TRBD1 (5 bases). This CDR3 has 14 residues. V was cut by 2 bases and J by 2 bases, with 9 bases left in between. The V gene's germline CDR1 is MNHEY and CDR2 SVGAGI. CDR3 nucleotide sequence: TGTGCCAGCAGTTACCGGGGCTCCAACTATGGCTACACCTTC. Translation: CASSYRGSNYGYTF.

This clonotype was seen a few times. The chain joins TRBV29-1 to TRBJ1-1; D is undetermined. The CDR3 consists of 11 residues. Germline V CDR1 and CDR2: SQVTM, ANQGSEA. The germline V and J ends were trimmed by 4 bases and 1 base, with 4 bases remaining between them. CDR3 sequence: CSVVRNTEAFF. CDR3 bases: TGCAGCGTTGTCAGGAACACTGAAGCTTTCTTT.

This clonotype was detected ten times or more. The chain is built from TRBV29-1 and TRBJ1-1; unclear D gene. CDR3 length equals 13 residues. V shed 5 bases and J shed 0 bases, with 10 bases lying between them. Germline CDR1 is SQVTM and CDR2 is ANQGSEA. The DNA for the CDR3 is TGCAGCGTTACCGGGAATTTGAACACTGAAGCTTTCTTT. It specifies CSVTGNLNTEAFF. Looking up the rest from reference TRBV29-1 and TRBJ1-1 gives the full variable domain: SAVISQKPSRDICQRGTSLTIQCQVDSQVTMMFWYRQQPGQSLTLIATANQGSEATYESGFVIDKFPISRPNLTFSTLTVSNMSPEDSSIYLCSVTGNLNTEAFFGQGTRLTVV.

The table lists this clonotype with a few counts. The CDR3 does not end in the conserved phenylalanine or tryptophan, so this is likely a read error. The genes are TRBV6-1 and TRBJ2-7; D is possibly TRBD1 or TRBD2 (5 bases each). The CDR3 is made up of 15 amino acids. Trimming removed 4 bases at V and 1 base at J, with 14 bases between. Germline assignment: CDR1 MNHNS and CDR2 SASEGT. In nucleotides, the CDR3 is TGTGCCAGCAGTGGTGAGGGGTCCGCTTCCTACGAGCAGTACCTC. Amino acid sequence: CASSGEGSASYEQYL.

The chain employs TRBV6-2 or TRBV6-3 and TRBJ2-1, with 9 bases lining up with TRBD2. V lost 2 bases to trimming and J lost 9 bases; unmatched junction nucleotides: 14. The CDR3 consists of 17 residues. CDR1 and CDR2 from the germline V gene are MNHEY and SVGEGT. The CDR3 region has the DNA TGTGCCAGCAGTTACCCCCTGGGAGCGGGAGGCATGAGTGAGCAGTTCTTC. Translated, it gives CASSYPLGAGGMSEQFF.

The chain has TRBV7-2 and TRBJ2-7, with D maybe TRBD2 (5 bases). CDR1 and CDR2 (germline): SGHTA, FQGNSA. The CDR3 is 14 amino acids. Between the trimmed V and J ends, which lost 4 bases and 7 bases, there was a span of 17 bases. The CDR3 coding sequence is TGTGCCAGCAGCTCCGGGAATAGGAATCGGGAGCAGTACTTC. Translated: CASSSGNRNREQYF.

A remark on this clonotype: Its ends do not fully match the called genes, so a read error is possible. The chain recombines TRBV20-1 with TRBJ1-2, with D possibly TRBD1 on 5 matching bases. Per the germline V gene, CDR1 is DFQATT and CDR2 is SNEGSKA (reference sequence). The CDR3 runs 14 residues. The CDR3 region is CNARGGTYNYGYTF. CDR3 nucleotide sequence: TGCAATGCTAGAGGCGGGACTTATAACTACGGCTACACCTTC.

The V gene is TRBV28, the J gene TRBJ1-2, with D hard to call. Germline CDR1 and CDR2: MDHEN and SYDVKM. V dropped 5 bases and J dropped 5 bases, with 9 bases sitting between them. The length of the CDR3 is 12 residues. The CDR3 DNA reads TGTGCCAGCAGTGTGGGTGGGTATGGCTACACCTTC. This translates into CASSVGGYGYTF.